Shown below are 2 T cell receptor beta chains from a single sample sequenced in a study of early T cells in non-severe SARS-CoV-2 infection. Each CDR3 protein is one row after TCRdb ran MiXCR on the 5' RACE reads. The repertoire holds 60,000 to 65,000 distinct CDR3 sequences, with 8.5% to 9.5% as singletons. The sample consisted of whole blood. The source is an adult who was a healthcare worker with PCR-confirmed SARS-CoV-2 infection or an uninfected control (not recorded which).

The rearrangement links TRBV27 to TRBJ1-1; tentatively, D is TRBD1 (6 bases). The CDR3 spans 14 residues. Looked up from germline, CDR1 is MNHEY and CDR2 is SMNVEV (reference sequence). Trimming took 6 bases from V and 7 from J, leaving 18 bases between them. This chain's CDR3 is CASSTTGTVSEAFF. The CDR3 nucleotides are TGTGCCAGCAGCACAACAGGGACCGTTAGTGAAGCTTTCTTT.

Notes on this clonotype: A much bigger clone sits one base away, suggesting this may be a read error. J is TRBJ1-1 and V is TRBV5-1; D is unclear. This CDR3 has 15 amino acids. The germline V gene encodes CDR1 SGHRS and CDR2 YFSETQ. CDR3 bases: TGCGTCAGCAGCTTGAGCAACATCATGAACACTGAAGCTTTCTTT. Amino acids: CVSSLSNIMNTEAFF.